This T cell receptor (beta chain) was sequenced for a study of patients and donors after allogeneic stem cell transplantation. The CDR3 extends over 16 amino acids. V shed 2 bases and J shed 3 bases, with 16 bases lying between them. Germline CDR1 is KGHSH and CDR2 is LQKENI. TCRdb reprocessed the RT-PCR reads with MiXCR, giving one entry per CDR3 protein. The sample shows about 74,000 distinct CDR3 sequences, about 30% of them seen only once. The sequence was obtained from a human donor who was either an allogeneic HSCT recipient or a stem cell or donor lymphocyte infusion donor (not recorded which). It is not recorded whose cells these are; they may come from a transplant donor. Sequenced sample: blood, either unsorted or a sorted T cell fraction (not recorded which). V usage is TRBV18 and J usage is TRBJ1-1; no firm D call. CDR3 loop: CASSPIWDLGDTEAFF. The CDR3, as DNA: TGTGCCAGCTCACCAATATGGGATTTAGGTGACACTGAAGCTTTCTTT.